What follows are 27 T cell receptor beta chains derived from one specimen sequenced in a study of monozygotic twins with inflammatory bowel disease. TCRdb processed the 5' RACE reads again and assigns one entry to each CDR3 protein, with no DNA. The table lists approximately 400,000 distinct CDR3 sequences, with approximately 2.8% in the top ten. Sequenced input: blood. The source of these receptors is a human donor with ulcerative colitis or Crohn's disease, or a healthy co-twin of an affected twin (not recorded which).

V gene TRBV6-5 combines with J gene TRBJ1-1. This CDR3 has 15 amino acids. CDR1 is MNHEY, CDR2 SVGAGI, per germline. This chain's CDR3 is CASSYSNRMNTEAFF.

The chain links TRBV4-3 to TRBJ2-1; checking the TCRdb D call of TRBD1 is not possible without DNA. The CDR3 runs 16 residues. Germline V gene data show CDR1 as LGHNA and CDR2 as YSLEER. CDR3 in amino acids: CASSQEQGSSYNEQFF.

The chain links TRBV28 to TRBJ2-3; TCRdb's D call of TRBD1 is untestable without DNA. From germline, CDR1 is MDHEN and CDR2 SYDVKM. The CDR3 has 14 amino acids. CDR3 region: CASSLDRRTDTQYF.

The chain recombines TRBV18 with TRBJ2-1; TCRdb designates TRBD2, a call that cannot be tested without DNA. There are 17 residues in the CDR3. The germline V gene encodes CDR1 KGHSH and CDR2 LQKENI. The CDR3 region is CASSPSSGGHSYNEQFF.

The genes are TRBV10-3 and TRBJ2-1; TCRdb gives TRBD2 as the D gene, but with no DNA this cannot be confirmed. The CDR3 loop spans 12 amino acids. CDR1 and CDR2 from the germline V gene are ENHRY and SYGVKD. This CDR3 is CAISGLADEQFF.

The chain combines TRBV7-9 with TRBJ2-7; TCRdb's D gene call, TRBD2, goes unchecked for lack of DNA. The CDR3 has 16 amino acids. Germline CDR1 and CDR2: SEHNR and FQNEAQ (reference sequence). This CDR3 is CASSPSSGGAGYEQYF.

The V gene is TRBV21-1, the J gene TRBJ2-5; TCRdb selects TRBD1, and the lack of DNA leaves this call unchecked. TRBV21-1 counts as a pseudogene. The CDR3 is 16 residues long. The CDR3 spells CASSFYRDRVQKTQYF.

The chain is built from TRBV4-3 and TRBJ2-7; no DNA is available, so the TRBD2 call from TCRdb remains unchecked. CDR1 is LGHNA and CDR2 is YSLEER in the germline V gene. This CDR3 comprises 15 residues. CDR3 sequence: CASSQGDIPHFGQYF.

This chain connects TRBV7-9 to TRBJ2-2. The CDR3 runs 15 residues. The V gene's germline CDR1 is SEHNR and CDR2 FQNEAQ (reference sequence). The CDR3 sequence: CVSSLDGDRAGELFF.

The chain uses TRBV7-2 and TRBJ2-3; no DNA is available, so the TRBD2 call from TCRdb remains unchecked. The CDR3 has 17 residues. The V gene's germline CDR1 is SGHTA and CDR2 FQGNSA. The CDR3 reads CASSQQKRLPNTDTQYF.

The V call is TRBV7-2, the J call TRBJ1-1; TCRdb calls TRBD1, which cannot be checked without DNA. The CDR3 covers 16 residues. CDR1 and CDR2 (germline): SGHTA, FQGNSA. The CDR3 protein is CASRPRTAGMNTEAFF.

CDR3 region: CSVENPGQGFSRTNVLTF. V gene TRBV29-1 combines with J gene TRBJ2-6; TCRdb's D call of TRBD1 is untestable without DNA. CDR3 size: 18 residues. Germline V lookup: CDR1 SQVTM, CDR2 ANQGSEA.

The CDR3: CATSRRLAGVNNEQFF. The rearrangement joins TRBV15 to TRBJ2-1; TCRdb returns TRBD2, unconfirmable since there is no DNA. CDR1 LNHNV and CDR2 YYDKDF come from the germline V gene (reference sequence). The CDR3 is made up of 16 amino acids.

CDR3 in amino acids: CASRGLAGGSTDTQYF. The rearrangement joins TRBV7-6 to TRBJ2-3; checking the TCRdb D call of TRBD2 is not possible without DNA. Looked up from germline, CDR1 is SGHVS and CDR2 is FNYEAQ. The length of the CDR3 is 16 residues.

The CDR3 sequence is CASSYPRTALGSPLHF. V is TRBV6-2 or TRBV6-3 and J is TRBJ1-6. This CDR3 has 16 amino acids. Germline V gene data show CDR1 as MNHEY and CDR2 as SVGEGT.

The chain employs TRBV12-3 or TRBV12-4 and TRBJ1-5; TCRdb lists TRBD1, though no DNA is available to test this call. CDR3 length: 15 residues. CDR3 in amino acids: CASSLGGGTNQPQHF.

The J gene is TRBJ2-7, the V gene TRBV24-1; as DNA is missing, the TRBD2 call by TCRdb cannot be tested. CDR3 size: 13 residues. Looked up from germline, CDR1 is KGHDR and CDR2 is SFDVKD. CDR3 loop: CATSAVAGRKQYF.

V usage is TRBV7-2 and J usage is TRBJ2-3; TCRdb's D call, TRBD2, is unchecked because there is no DNA. CDR1 is SGHTA and CDR2 is FQGNSA in the germline V gene. The CDR3 length is 16 residues. The chain's CDR3 is CASSFERGGDTDTQYF.

J is TRBJ2-1 and V is TRBV27; as DNA is missing, the TRBD2 call by TCRdb cannot be tested. This CDR3 spans 16 amino acids. Germline V gives CDR1 MNHEY, CDR2 SMNVEV (reference sequence). CDR3 sequence: CASSFSSGEANNEQFF.

V usage is TRBV4-1 and J usage is TRBJ1-5; TCRdb outputs TRBD1, but without DNA this stays unchecked. From germline, CDR1 is MGHRA and CDR2 YSYEKL. This CDR3 has 18 residues. This CDR3 is CASSQDPDSAYSNQPQHF.

The J gene is TRBJ2-1, the V gene TRBV5-5; TCRdb proposes TRBD2, but this gene call is untestable without DNA. The CDR3 sequence is 16 residues long. Germline V lookup: CDR1 SGHKS, CDR2 YYEKEE (reference sequence). CDR3 amino acids: CASSLSVSGDYNEQFF.

The J gene is TRBJ2-1, the V gene TRBV3-1; the TRBD1 assignment by TCRdb is unverifiable without DNA. Germline CDR1 reads LGHDT; CDR2 reads YNNKEL (reference sequence). The CDR3 has 17 amino acids. CDR3 amino acids: CASSQYSGTDSYNEQFF.

V is TRBV20-1 and J is TRBJ2-3; TCRdb reports TRBD1, a call that lacks DNA to check it against. Germline lookup yields CDR1 DFQATT and CDR2 SNEGSKA (reference sequence). The CDR3 covers 12 residues. CDR3 sequence: CSGGTGDNTQYF.

The rearrangement uses TRBV20-1 and TRBJ2-3; there is no DNA to check the TCRdb D call of TRBD2. Germline CDR1 reads DFQATT; CDR2 reads SNEGSKA (reference sequence). The CDR3 is 15 amino acids. The CDR3 sequence is CSASKTIGGIDTQYF.

The chain joins TRBV20-1 to TRBJ2-7; TCRdb's D call, TRBD2, is unchecked because there is no DNA. The V gene's germline CDR1 is DFQATT and CDR2 SNEGSKA (reference sequence). The CDR3 extends over 16 amino acids. CDR3 amino acids: CSARPNRDSSSYEQYF.

This chain uses TRBV11-2 with TRBJ1-5; with no DNA, the TCRdb D assignment of TRBD1 cannot be verified. CDR1 SGHAT and CDR2 FQNNGV come from the germline V gene. The CDR3 extends over 19 amino acids. This CDR3 is CASSFGTGGPAGYNQPQHF.

CDR3: CSARGGGGKNIQYF. The V call is TRBV20-1, the J call TRBJ2-4; TCRdb selects TRBD1, and the lack of DNA leaves this call unchecked. From germline, CDR1 is DFQATT and CDR2 SNEGSKA (reference sequence). The CDR3 length is 14 residues.